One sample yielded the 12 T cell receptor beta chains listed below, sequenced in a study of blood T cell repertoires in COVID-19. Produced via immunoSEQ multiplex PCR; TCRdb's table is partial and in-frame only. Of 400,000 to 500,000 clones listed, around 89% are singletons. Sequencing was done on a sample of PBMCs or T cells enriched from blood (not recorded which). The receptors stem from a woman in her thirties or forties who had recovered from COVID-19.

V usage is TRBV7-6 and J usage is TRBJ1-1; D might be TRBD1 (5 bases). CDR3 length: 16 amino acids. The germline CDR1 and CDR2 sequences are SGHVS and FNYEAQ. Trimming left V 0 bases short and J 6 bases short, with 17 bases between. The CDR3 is CASSLAPGGTSAEAFF. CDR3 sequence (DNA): TGTGCCAGCAGCTTAGCGCCGGGGGGTACGTCGGCTGAAGCTTTCTTT.

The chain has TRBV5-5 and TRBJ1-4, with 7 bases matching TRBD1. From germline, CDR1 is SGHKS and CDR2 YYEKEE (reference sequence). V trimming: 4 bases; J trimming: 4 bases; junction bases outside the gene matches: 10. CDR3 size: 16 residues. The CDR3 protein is CASSRGPGQNNEKLFF. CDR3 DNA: TGTGCCAGCAGCCGGGGCCCGGGACAGAATAATGAAAAACTGTTTTTT. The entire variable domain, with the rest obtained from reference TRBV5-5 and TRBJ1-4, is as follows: DAGVTQSPTHLIKTRGQQVTLRCSPISGHKSVSWYQQVLGQGPQFIFQYYEKEERGRGNFPDRFSARQFPNYSSELNVNALLLGDSALYLCASSRGPGQNNEKLFFGSGTQLSVL.

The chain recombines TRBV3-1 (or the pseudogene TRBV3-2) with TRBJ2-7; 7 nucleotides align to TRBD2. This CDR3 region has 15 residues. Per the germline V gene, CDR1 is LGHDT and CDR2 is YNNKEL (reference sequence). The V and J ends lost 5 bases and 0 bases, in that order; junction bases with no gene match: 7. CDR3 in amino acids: CASSGGVLSSYEQYF. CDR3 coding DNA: TGTGCCAGCAGCGGGGGGGTTTTAAGCTCCTACGAGCAGTACTTC.

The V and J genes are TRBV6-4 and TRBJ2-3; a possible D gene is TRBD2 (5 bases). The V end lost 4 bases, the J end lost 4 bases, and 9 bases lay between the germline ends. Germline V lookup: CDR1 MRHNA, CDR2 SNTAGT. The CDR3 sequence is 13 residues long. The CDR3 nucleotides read TGTGCCAGCAGTGCACTAGGATCAGATACGCAGTATTTT. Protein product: CASSALGSDTQYF.

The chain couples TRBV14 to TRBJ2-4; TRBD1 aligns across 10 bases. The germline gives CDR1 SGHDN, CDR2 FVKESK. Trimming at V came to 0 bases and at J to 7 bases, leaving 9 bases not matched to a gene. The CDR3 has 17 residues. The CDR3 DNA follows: TGTGCCAGCAGCCAAGATAATTTTATGGGACAGGGGAACATTCAGTACTTC. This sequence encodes CASSQDNFMGQGNIQYF.

The CDR3 sequence: CASSTGTSGATTRQYF. CDR3 coding DNA: TGCGCCAGCAGCACCGGGACTAGCGGGGCCACTACGAGGCAGTACTTC. J is TRBJ2-7 and V is TRBV5-1; 13 positions match TRBD2. Germline CDR1 and CDR2: SGHRS and YFSETQ. V lost 4 bases and J lost 9; bases outside the gene matches: 13. The CDR3 is 16 amino acids.

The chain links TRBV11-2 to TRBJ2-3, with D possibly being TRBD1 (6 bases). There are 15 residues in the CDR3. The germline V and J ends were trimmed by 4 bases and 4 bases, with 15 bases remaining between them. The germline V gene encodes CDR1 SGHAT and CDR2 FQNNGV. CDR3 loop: CASSSRQESPDTQYF. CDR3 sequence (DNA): TGTGCCAGCAGCTCAAGACAGGAGAGTCCAGATACGCAGTATTTT.

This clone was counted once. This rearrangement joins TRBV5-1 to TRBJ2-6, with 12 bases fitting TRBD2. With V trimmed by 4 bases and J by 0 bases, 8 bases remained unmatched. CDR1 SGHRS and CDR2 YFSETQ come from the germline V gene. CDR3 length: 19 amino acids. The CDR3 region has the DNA TGCGCCAGCAGCACCGGCGGACTAGCGGGATCCTCTGGGGCCAACGTCCTGACTTTC. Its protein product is CASSTGGLAGSSGANVLTF.

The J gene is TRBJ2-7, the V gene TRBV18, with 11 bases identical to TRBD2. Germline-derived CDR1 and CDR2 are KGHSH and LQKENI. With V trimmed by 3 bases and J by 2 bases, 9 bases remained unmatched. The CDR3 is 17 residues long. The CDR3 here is CASSPETSGIGTYEQYF. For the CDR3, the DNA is TGTGCCAGCTCACCCGAGACTAGCGGGATAGGTACCTACGAGCAGTACTTC. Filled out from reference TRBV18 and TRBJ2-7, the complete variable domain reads NAGVMQNPRHLVRRRGQEARLRCSPMKGHSHVYWYRQLPEEGLKFMVYLQKENIIDESGMPKERFSAEFPKEGPSILRIQQVVRGDSAAYFCASSPETSGIGTYEQYFGPGTRLTVT.

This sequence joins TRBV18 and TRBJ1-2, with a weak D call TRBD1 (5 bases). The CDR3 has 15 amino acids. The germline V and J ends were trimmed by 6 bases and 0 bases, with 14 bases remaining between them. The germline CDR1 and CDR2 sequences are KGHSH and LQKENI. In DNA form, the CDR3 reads TGTGCCAGCTCGCCGGGACTGCAACCTAACTATGGCTACACCTTC. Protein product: CASSPGLQPNYGYTF.

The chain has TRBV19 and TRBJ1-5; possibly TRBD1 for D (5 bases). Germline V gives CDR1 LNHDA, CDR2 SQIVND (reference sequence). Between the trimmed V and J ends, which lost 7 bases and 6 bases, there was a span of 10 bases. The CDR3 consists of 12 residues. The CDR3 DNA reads TGTGCCAGTACTGTAGGGGTTCAGCCCCAGCATTTT. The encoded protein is CASTVGVQPQHF. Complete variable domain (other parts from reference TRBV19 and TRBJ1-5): DGGITQSPKYLFRKEGQNVTLSCEQNLNHDAMYWYRQDPGQGLRLIYYSQIVNDFQKGDIAEGYSVSREKKESFPLTVTSAQKNPTAFYLCASTVGVQPQHFGDGTRLSIL.

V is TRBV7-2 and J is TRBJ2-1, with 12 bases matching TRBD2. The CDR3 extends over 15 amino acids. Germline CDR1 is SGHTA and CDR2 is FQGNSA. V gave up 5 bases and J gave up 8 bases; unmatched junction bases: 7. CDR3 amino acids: CASSPGLAGSYEQFF. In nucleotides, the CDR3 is TGTGCCAGCAGCCCAGGACTAGCGGGATCTTATGAGCAGTTCTTC.